This T cell receptor (beta chain) was documented in a study of cytomegalovirus exposure and HLA in healthy donors. V lost 6 bases and J lost 5, with 20 bases in between. Germline V CDR1 and CDR2: MNHEY, SMNVEV (reference sequence). CDR3 length: 15 amino acids. With 60 Vbeta and 13 Jbeta primers, the PCR was carried out. Repertoires were generated with immunoSEQ multiplex PCR, while TCRdb's copy carries only in-frame clones and drops some. The sample holds some 130,000 clones, about 80% seen once. The TCR originated in a man aged 30 to 45 in good health and CMV-seronegative. The sample comprised PBMCs. The gene calls are TRBV27 and TRBJ2-7; a possible D gene is TRBD2 (6 bases). The CDR3 sequence: CASSDMSAGGNEQYF. For the CDR3, the DNA is TGTGCCAGCAGCGACATGTCCGCCGGGGGTAACGAGCAGTACTTC.